Presented here are 14 T cell receptor beta chains from one specimen sequenced in a study of T cells in Graves' hyperthyroidism and ophthalmopathy. Using RNA transcripts as the source, TCR beta CDR3 regions were amplified. A first-round RT-PCR of the TCR CDR3 used the HTBI primer set. MiXCR, applied by TCRdb to the multiplex PCR reads, yields one record per CDR3 protein. The sample has around 100,000 distinct CDR3 sequences, roughly 50% seen once. Sequenced material: blood. Source of these receptors: a man in his forties with Graves' hyperthyroidism.

This clonotype was seen at least ten times. The chain joins TRBV4-1 to TRBJ1-5; no clear D gene. This CDR3 has 14 amino acids. Germline CDR1 and CDR2: MGHRA and YSYEKL. The ends were cut back, 3 bases at V and 3 bases at J, with 9 bases in the middle. Here the CDR3 DNA reads TGCGCCAGCAGCCAGTGGCAGCTCAATCAGCCCCAGCATTTT. Its protein is CASSQWQLNQPQHF.

The chain uses TRBV11-3 and TRBJ2-7, with D tentatively TRBD1 or TRBD2 (5 bases each). The V gene lost 5 bases and the J gene lost 3 bases, with 14 bases spanning the gap. The CDR3 contains 14 residues. Germline V gene lookup returns CDR1 SGHNT and CDR2 YENEEA. CDR3 sequence (DNA): TGTGCCAGCAGCCTGGGACCCCTCCTCTACGAGCAGTACTTC. It specifies CASSLGPLLYEQYF.

This clonotype turned up a few times. The chain has TRBV2 and TRBJ1-1; unclear D gene. V lost 8 bases and J lost 0, with 13 bases in between. Germline V CDR1 and CDR2: SNHLY, FYNNEI. The CDR3 runs 14 residues. Here the CDR3 reads CASSPNGMNTEAFF. The CDR3 bases are TGTGCCAGCTCACCGAATGGGATGAACACTGAAGCTTTCTTT.

This clonotype has at least ten counts. Without the conserved terminal phenylalanine or tryptophan, this CDR3 likely stems from a read error. V gene TRBV7-3 combines with J gene TRBJ2-1; no clear D. Per germline, CDR1 SGHTA and CDR2 FQGTGA. V was cut by 2 bases and J by 3 bases, with 5 bases left in between. This CDR3 has 13 residues. Here the CDR3 reads CASSLGSYNEQFS. The CDR3 DNA is TGTGCCAGCAGCTTAGGCAGCTACAATGAGCAGTTCTCC.

This clonotype has ten or more counts. The V gene is TRBV2, the J gene TRBJ2-5, with TRBD2 identical over 16 bases. The germline CDR1 and CDR2 sequences are SNHLY and FYNNEI. After removal of 3 bases from V and 3 bases from J, the junction contained 10 bases not matched to a gene. The CDR3 sequence is 19 residues long. CDR3 loop: CASSDTILGLAGGEETQYF. The CDR3 bases are TGTGCCAGCAGTGACACGATCCTGGGACTAGCGGGGGGGGAAGAGACCCAGTACTTC.

This clonotype was observed at least ten times. This sequence joins TRBV2 and TRBJ2-3; 12 nucleotides match TRBD2. CDR3 length equals 18 residues. V shed 3 bases and J 5 bases; nucleotides not matched to a gene: 12. CDR1 and CDR2 (germline): SNHLY, FYNNEI. CDR3 nucleotides: TGTGCCAGCAGTGACCACCGAGGACTAGCGGGATGGGGAGATACGCAGTATTTT. Protein sequence: CASSDHRGLAGWGDTQYF.

The gene calls are TRBV15 and TRBJ2-7; possibly TRBD1 for D (5 bases). The CDR3 length is 16 residues. Germline lookup yields CDR1 LNHNV and CDR2 YYDKDF (reference sequence). Trimming took off 0 bases at V and 5 bases at J, with 17 bases between the two ends. Written as DNA, the CDR3 is TGTGCCACCAGCAGAGATCGGAGCTCTGGGGCAGACGAGCAGTACTTC. It is translated as CATSRDRSSGADEQYF.

The V call is TRBV19, the J call TRBJ2-7; the D gene could be TRBD1 or TRBD2 (5 bases each). The CDR3 contains 13 residues. Per the germline V gene, CDR1 is LNHDA and CDR2 is SQIVND (reference sequence). With 3 bases removed from V and 1 base from J, the gap between germline ends came to 7 bases. The chain's CDR3 is CASSMGVSYEQYF. DNA for the CDR3: TGTGCCAGTAGTATGGGGGTATCCTACGAGCAGTACTTC.

This clonotype occurred many times. CDR3 sequence: CSARDRSRRNSPLHF. The DNA of the CDR3 is TGCAGTGCTAGAGATCGCAGCAGGCGTAATTCACCCCTCCACTTT. V gene TRBV20-1 combines with J gene TRBJ1-6; D call uncertain. Germline CDR1 reads DFQATT; CDR2 reads SNEGSKA (reference sequence). The CDR3 is made up of 15 amino acids. V lost 0 bases and J lost 6, with 12 bases in between.

Note on this clonotype: A read error is possible here, since a much larger clone lies one base away. The conserved final phenylalanine or tryptophan is absent from the CDR3, which likely points to a read error. The chain is built from TRBV12-3 or TRBV12-4 and TRBJ2-1; weak D call: TRBD1 (6 bases). V gave up 3 bases and J gave up 1 base, with 10 bases separating them. The CDR3 consists of 15 residues. The CDR3 region is CASSFSGESYNEQFL. As DNA, the CDR3 is TGTGCCAGCAGTTTTTCAGGGGAGTCCTACAATGAGCAGTTCCTC.

This clonotype was picked up many times. V is TRBV24-1 and J is TRBJ1-2, with 7 bases aligning to TRBD1. CDR3 size: 15 residues. In germline, CDR1 is KGHDR, CDR2 SFDVKD. V shed 2 bases and J 4 bases; nucleotides not matched to a gene: 6. CDR3 sequence reads: CATSDSGQTIYGYTF. The CDR3 DNA reads as TGTGCCACCAGTGATTCGGGACAGACCATCTATGGCTACACCTTC.

The V and J genes are TRBV19 and TRBJ1-6; no clear D gene. V lost 4 bases and J lost 10, with 11 bases in between. CDR1 is LNHDA, CDR2 SQIVND, per germline (reference sequence). The CDR3 consists of 13 residues. CDR3 sequence: CASSTDGESPLHF. The CDR3 DNA sequence: TGTGCCAGTAGTACCGACGGGGAATCACCCCTCCACTTT.

This clonotype was seen repeatedly, ten times or more. The rearrangement joins TRBV5-1 to TRBJ2-5; TRBD2 aligns across 8 bases. After removal of 2 bases from V and 1 base from J, the junction contained 4 bases not matched to a gene. The germline gives CDR1 SGHRS, CDR2 YFSETQ. The CDR3 covers 15 residues. The CDR3 spells CASSFVGLGQETQYF. CDR3 sequence (DNA): TGCGCCAGCAGCTTTGTGGGACTAGGCCAAGAGACCCAGTACTTC.

This clonotype occurred many times. The rearrangement joins TRBV7-9 to TRBJ2-7; possible D gene TRBD1, 6 bases. CDR3 length equals 15 residues. CDR1 and CDR2 from the germline V gene are SEHNR and FQNEAQ (reference sequence). Between the trimmed V and J ends, which lost 1 base and 6 bases, there was a span of 16 bases. CDR3 sequence (DNA): TGTGCCAGCAGCTTAGGGCCGGGACACCTTTCCGAGCAGTACTTC. Translation gives CASSLGPGHLSEQYF.